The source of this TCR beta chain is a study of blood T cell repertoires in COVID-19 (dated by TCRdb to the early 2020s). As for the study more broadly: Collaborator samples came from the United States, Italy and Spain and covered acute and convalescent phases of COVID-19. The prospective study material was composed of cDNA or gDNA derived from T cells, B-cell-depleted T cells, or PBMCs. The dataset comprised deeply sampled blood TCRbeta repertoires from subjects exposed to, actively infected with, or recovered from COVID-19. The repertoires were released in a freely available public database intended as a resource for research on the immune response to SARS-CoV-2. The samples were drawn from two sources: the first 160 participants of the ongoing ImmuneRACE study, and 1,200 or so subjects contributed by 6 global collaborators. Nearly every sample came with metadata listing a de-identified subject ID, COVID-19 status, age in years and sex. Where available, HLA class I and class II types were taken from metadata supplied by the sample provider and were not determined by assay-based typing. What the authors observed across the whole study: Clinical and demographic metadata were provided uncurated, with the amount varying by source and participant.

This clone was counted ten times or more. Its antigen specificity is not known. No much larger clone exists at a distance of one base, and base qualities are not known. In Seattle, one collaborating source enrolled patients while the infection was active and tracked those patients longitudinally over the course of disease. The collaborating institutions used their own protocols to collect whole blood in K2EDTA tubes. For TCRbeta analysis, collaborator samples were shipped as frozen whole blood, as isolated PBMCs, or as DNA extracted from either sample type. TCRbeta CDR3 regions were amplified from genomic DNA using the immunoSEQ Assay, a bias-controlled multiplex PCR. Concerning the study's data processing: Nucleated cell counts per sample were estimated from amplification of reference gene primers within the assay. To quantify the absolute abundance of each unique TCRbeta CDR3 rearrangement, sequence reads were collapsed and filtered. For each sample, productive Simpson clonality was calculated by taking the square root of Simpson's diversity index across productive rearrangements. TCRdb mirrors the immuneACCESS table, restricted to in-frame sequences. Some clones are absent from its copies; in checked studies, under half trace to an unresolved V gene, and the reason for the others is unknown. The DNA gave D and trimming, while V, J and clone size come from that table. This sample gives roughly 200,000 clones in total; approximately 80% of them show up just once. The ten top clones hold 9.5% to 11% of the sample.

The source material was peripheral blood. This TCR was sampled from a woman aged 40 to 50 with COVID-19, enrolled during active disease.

The CDR3 corresponds to CASSPAGRATGELFF. The sequence in DNA is TGTGCCAGCTCACCGGCCGGGAGAGCCACCGGGGAGCTGTTTTTT. The sequence links TRBV18 to TRBJ2-2; TRBD2 is perhaps the D gene, given 6 matching bases. According to the germline V gene, CDR1 reads KGHSH and CDR2 reads LQKENI. The CDR3 sequence holds 15 residues, the cysteine and phenylalanine included. Only CDR3 DNA remains: 45 bases, in frame from the first base. The V and J ends are trimmed by 3 bases and 4 bases, leaving 12 bases between them.